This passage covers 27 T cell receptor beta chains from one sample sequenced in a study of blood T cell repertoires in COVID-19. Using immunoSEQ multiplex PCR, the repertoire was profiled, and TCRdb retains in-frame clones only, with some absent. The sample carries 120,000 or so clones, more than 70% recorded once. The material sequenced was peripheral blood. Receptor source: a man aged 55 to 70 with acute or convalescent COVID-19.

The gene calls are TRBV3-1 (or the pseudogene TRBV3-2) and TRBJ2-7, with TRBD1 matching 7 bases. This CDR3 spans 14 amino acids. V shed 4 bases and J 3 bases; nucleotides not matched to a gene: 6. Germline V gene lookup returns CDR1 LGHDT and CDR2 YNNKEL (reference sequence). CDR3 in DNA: TGTGCCAGCAGCCCACAGGGGAACTACTACGAGCAGTACTTC. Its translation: CASSPQGNYYEQYF.

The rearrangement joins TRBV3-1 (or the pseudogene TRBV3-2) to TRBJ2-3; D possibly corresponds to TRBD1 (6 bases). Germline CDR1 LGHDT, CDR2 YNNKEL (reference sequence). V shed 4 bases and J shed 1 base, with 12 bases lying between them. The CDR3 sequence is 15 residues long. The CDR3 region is CASSRSQGGTDTQYF. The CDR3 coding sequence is TGTGCCAGCAGCCGATCACAGGGTGGCACAGATACGCAGTATTTT.

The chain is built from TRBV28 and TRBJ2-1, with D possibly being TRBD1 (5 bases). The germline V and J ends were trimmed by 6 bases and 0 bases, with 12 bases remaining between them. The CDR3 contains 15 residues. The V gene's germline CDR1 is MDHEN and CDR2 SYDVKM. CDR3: CASSLAQDSYNEQFF. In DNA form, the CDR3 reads TGTGCCAGCAGCCTGGCACAGGACTCCTACAATGAGCAGTTCTTC.

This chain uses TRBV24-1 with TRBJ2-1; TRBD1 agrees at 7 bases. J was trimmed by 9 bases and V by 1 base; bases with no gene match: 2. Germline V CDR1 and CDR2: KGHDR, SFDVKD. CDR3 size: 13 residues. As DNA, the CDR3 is TGTGCCACCAGTGATTTAAGGGGGCGTGAGCAGTTCTTC. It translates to CATSDLRGREQFF.

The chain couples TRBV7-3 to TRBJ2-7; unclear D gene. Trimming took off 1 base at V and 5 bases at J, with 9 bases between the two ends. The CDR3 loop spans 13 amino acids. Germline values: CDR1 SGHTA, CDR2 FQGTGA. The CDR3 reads CASSLSRTNEQYF. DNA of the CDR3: TGTGCCAGCAGCTTAAGTAGAACTAACGAGCAGTACTTC. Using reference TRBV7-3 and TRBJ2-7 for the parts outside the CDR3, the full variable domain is GAGVSQTPSNKVTEKGKYVELRCDPISGHTALYWYRQSLGQGPEFLIYFQGTGAADDSGLPNDRFFAVRPEGSVSTLKIQRTERGDSAVYLCASSLSRTNEQYFGPGTRLTVT.

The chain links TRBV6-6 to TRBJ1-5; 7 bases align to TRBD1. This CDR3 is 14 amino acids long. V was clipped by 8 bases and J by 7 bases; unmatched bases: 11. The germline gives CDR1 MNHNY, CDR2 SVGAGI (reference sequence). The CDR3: CASRNNRGDQPQHF. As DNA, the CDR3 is TGTGCCAGCCGTAACAACAGGGGAGACCAGCCCCAGCATTTT.

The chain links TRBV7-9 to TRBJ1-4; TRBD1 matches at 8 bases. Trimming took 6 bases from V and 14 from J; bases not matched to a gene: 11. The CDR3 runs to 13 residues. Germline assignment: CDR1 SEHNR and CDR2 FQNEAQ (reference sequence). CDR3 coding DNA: TGTGCCAGCAGTCCCCAGGGGGCAGTTTCTCTGTTTTTT. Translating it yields CASSPQGAVSLFF.

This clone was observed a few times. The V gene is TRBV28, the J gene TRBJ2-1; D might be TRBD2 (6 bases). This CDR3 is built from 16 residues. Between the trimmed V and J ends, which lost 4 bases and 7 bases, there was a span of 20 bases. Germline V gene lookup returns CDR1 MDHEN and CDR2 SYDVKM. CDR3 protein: CASSSPSRESRNEQFF. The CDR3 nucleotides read TGTGCCAGCAGTTCTCCCTCCCGGGAGTCCCGGAATGAGCAGTTCTTC.

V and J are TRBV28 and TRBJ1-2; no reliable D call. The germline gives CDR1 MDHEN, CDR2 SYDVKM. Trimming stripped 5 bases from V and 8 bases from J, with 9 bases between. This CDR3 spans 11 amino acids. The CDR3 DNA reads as TGTGCCAGCAGTAATACACAAGGCTACACCTTC. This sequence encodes CASSNTQGYTF.

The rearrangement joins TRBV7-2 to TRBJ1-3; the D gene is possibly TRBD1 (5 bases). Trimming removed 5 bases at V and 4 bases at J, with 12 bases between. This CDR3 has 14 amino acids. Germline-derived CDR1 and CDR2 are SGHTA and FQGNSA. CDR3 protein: CASSQGQVGNTIYF. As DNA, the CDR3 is TGTGCCAGCAGCCAGGGTCAAGTAGGAAACACCATATATTTT.

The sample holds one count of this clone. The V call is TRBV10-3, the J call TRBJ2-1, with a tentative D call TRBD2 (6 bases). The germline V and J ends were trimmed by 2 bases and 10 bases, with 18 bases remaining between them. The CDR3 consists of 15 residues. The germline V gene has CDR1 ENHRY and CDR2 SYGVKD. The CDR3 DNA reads TGTGCCATCAGTGAGGGGAGGCTAGGGGAAATGGAGCAGTTCTTC. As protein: CAISEGRLGEMEQFF.

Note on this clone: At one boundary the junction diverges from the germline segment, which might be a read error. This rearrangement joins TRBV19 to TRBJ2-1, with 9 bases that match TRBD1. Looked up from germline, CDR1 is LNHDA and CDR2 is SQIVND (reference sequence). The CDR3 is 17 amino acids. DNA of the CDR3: TGTGCCAGCAGTATGGGTACGAGGACAGGGGCTTCCACTGAGCAGTTCTTC. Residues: CASSMGTRTGASTEQFF. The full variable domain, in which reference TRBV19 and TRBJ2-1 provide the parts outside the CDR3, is DGGITQSPKYLFRKEGQNVTLSCEQNLNHDAMYWYRQDPGQGLRLIYYSQIVNDFQKGDIAEGYSVSREKKESFPLTVTSAQKNPTAFYLCASSMGTRTGASTEQFFGPGTRLTVL.

CDR3 DNA: TGTGCCAGCAGCTTAGCGCGGGCGAACTACGAGCAGTACTTC. This translates into CASSLARANYEQYF. The chain joins TRBV7-8 to TRBJ2-7; D may be TRBD2 (5 bases). Germline CDR1 and CDR2: SGHVS and FQNEAQ. Trimming took 0 bases from V and 3 from J, leaving 9 bases between them. CDR3 length: 14 residues.

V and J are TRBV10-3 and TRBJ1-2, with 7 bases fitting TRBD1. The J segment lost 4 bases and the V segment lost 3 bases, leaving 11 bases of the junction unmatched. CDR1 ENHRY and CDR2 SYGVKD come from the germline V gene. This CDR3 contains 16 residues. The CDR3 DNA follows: TGTGCCATCAGTGAAGATAGACAGGGATTACCCTATGGCTACACCTTC. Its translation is CAISEDRQGLPYGYTF.

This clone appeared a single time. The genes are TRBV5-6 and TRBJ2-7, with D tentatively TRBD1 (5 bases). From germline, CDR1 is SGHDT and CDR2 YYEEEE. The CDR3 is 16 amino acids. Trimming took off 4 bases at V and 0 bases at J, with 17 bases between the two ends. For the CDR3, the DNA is TGTGCCAGCAGCGCGATACAGGTTATGAGCTCCTACGAGCAGTACTTC. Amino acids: CASSAIQVMSSYEQYF.

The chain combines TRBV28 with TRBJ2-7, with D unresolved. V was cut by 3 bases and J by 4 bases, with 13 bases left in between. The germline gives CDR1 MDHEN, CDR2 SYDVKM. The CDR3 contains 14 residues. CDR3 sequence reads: CASSFGLSAYEQYF. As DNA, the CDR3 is TGTGCCAGCAGTTTTGGCCTGTCCGCATACGAGCAGTACTTC.

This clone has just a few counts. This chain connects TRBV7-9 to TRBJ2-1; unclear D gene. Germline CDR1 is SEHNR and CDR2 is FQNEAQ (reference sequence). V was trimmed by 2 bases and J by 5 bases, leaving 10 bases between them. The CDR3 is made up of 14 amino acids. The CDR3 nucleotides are TGTGCCAGCAGCTTATTCCGCAGTAACAATGAGCAGTTCTTC. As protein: CASSLFRSNNEQFF.

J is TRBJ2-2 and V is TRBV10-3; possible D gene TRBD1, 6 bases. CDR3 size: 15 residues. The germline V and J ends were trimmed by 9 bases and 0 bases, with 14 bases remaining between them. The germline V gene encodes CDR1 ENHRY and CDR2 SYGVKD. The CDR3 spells CAIPSGTTNTGELFF. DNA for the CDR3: TGTGCCATTCCATCCGGGACAACGAACACCGGGGAGCTGTTTTTT.

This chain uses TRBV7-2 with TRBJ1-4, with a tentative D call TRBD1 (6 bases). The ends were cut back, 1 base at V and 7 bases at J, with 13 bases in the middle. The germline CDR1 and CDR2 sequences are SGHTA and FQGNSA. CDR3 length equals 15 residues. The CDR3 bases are TGTGCCAGCAGCTTAGTGGGACAAGGAGCTGAAAAACTGTTTTTT. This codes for CASSLVGQGAEKLFF.

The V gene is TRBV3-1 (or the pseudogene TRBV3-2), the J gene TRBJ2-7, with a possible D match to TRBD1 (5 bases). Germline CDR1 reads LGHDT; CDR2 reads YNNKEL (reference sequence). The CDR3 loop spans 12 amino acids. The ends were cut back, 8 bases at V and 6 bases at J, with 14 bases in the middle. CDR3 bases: TGTGCCAGCGGGATAATCCAGGGCGAGCAGTACTTC. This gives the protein CASGIIQGEQYF.

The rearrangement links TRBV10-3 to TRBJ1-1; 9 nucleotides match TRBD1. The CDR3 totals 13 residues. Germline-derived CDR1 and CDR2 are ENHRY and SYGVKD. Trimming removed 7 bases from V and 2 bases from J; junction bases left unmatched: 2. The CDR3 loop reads CAITGQGNTEAFF. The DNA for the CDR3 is TGTGCCATCACGGGACAGGGAAACACTGAAGCTTTCTTT.

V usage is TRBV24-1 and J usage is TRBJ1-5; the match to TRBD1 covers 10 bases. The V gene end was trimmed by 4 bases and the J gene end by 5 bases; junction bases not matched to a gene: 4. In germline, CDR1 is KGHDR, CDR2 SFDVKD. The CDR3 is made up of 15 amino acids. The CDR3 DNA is TGTGCCACCAGTGACAGGACAGGGGGGCATCAGCCCCAGCATTTT. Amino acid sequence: CATSDRTGGHQPQHF.

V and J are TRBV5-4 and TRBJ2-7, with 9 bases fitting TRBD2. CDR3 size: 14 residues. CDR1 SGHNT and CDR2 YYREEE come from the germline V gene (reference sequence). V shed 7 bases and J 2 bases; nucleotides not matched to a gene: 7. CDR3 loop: CASGPGLAAYEQYF. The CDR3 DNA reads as TGTGCCAGCGGACCGGGACTAGCTGCCTACGAGCAGTACTTC. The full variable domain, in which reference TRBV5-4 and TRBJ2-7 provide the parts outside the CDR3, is ETGVTQSPTHLIKTRGQQVTLRCSSQSGHNTVSWYQQALGQGPQFIFQYYREEENGRGNFPPRFSGLQFPNYSSELNVNALELDDSALYLCASGPGLAAYEQYFGPGTRLTVT.

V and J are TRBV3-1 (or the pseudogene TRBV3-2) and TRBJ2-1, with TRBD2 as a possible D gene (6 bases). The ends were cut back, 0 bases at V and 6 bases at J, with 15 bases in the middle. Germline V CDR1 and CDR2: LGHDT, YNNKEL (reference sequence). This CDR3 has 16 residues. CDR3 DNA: TGTGCCAGCAGCCAAGATAGTCGGTTAGCGGTCAATGAGCAGTTCTTC. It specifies CASSQDSRLAVNEQFF.

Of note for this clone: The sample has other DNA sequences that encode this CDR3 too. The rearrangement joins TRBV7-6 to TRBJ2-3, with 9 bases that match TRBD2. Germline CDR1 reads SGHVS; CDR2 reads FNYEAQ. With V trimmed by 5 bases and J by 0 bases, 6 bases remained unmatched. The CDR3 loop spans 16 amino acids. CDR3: CASSLRTSGSTDTQYF. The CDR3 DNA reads TGTGCCAGCAGCCTTAGAACTAGCGGGAGCACAGATACGCAGTATTTT.

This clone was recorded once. The CDR3 DNA reads as TGCAGTGCAAGTAGAACAGGTGGAAAACTGTTTTTT. Its translation: CSASRTGGKLFF. V usage is TRBV20-1 and J usage is TRBJ1-4; possible D gene TRBD1, 5 bases. Germline V CDR1 and CDR2: DFQATT, SNEGSKA (reference sequence). V lost 6 bases and J lost 10, with 15 bases in between. The CDR3 has 12 amino acids.

CDR3 protein: CASSDRGYEQYF. The CDR3 DNA reads TGTGCCAGTAGCGATAGAGGCTACGAGCAGTACTTC. J is TRBJ2-7 and V is TRBV19; unclear D gene. Per germline, CDR1 LNHDA and CDR2 SQIVND (reference sequence). V was clipped by 6 bases and J by 3 bases, with 9 bases between them. The CDR3 is 12 amino acids.